A selection of T cell receptor beta chains follows, all from one sample in a study of OX40 agonist ivuxolimab in advanced cancers. Data came from immunoSEQ multiplex PCR; TCRdb stores just in-frame clones and leaves some out. Counted here are more than 25,000 clones, about 90% occurring once; the ten biggest clones make up roughly 15%. Material: CD4+ or CD8+ T cells sorted from blood, obtained in a trial of the OX40 agonist ivuxolimab. The receptor source for this set is an adult with an advanced solid tumor such as melanoma, head and neck, liver or kidney cancer. CDR3s include the opening cysteine and the closing phenylalanine or tryptophan. Each record gives: V gene, J gene, CDR3 protein.

TRBV7-9,TRBJ2-5,CASSFLSSGSQETQYF
TRBV5-1,TRBJ2-1,CASSFRTSYNEQFF
TRBV29-1,TRBJ2-1,CSVAPSRGSSYNEQFF
TRBV27,TRBJ2-7,CASSPRPPGTGNYEQYF
TRBV7-9,TRBJ1-2,CASSLFGDGYTF
TRBV27,TRBJ1-6,CASSLAYNSPLHF
TRBV18,TRBJ2-7,CASSPGTGSYEQYF
TRBV6-5,TRBJ2-1,CASSYGGSLNEQFF
TRBV28,TRBJ1-5,CASSTGFRQPQHF
TRBV27,TRBJ2-7,CASSQSRGPGSYEQYF
TRBV28,TRBJ2-7,CASSDSGSGYEQYF
TRBV7-6,TRBJ2-7,CASSLLGGQVEF
TRBV19,TRBJ1-3,CASPPRHNSGNTIYF
TRBV27,TRBJ1-4,CASSFRLRDEKLFF
TRBV28,TRBJ2-7,CASSLLRETGNEQYF
TRBV28,TRBJ2-7,CASTPRDNSYEQYF
TRBV28,TRBJ1-2,CASSLGQLANYGYTF
TRBV7-9,TRBJ2-7,CASSSMDEQYF
TRBV27,TRBJ2-7,CASSPLAGSSSYEQYF
TRBV7-9,TRBJ2-3,CASSSSTDTQYF
TRBV27,TRBJ2-1,CASSFVAGGPHEQFF
TRBV19,TRBJ2-7,CASSPGTSGTYEQYF
TRBV2,TRBJ2-7,CARALAGDPARQYF
TRBV6-5,TRBJ2-3,CASSLRSGPSSLDF
TRBV7-3,TRBJ2-3,CASSSLGDTQYF
TRBV5-6,TRBJ2-2,CASSLPSGITGELFF
TRBV18,TRBJ2-7,CASSPPDSPAYEQYF
TRBV4-2,TRBJ2-2,CASSSGLTGELFF
TRBV5-6,TRBJ2-5,CASSLGASGSGETQYF
TRBV14,TRBJ2-3,CASSEWDNQANTQYF
TRBV4-2,TRBJ2-3,CASSQVGADTQYF
TRBV9,TRBJ2-2,CASRFGLANTGELFF
TRBV7-9,TRBJ2-7,CASSGPGQAYEQYF
TRBV14,TRBJ1-1,CASSQVRGNTEAFF
TRBV18,TRBJ2-1,CASSRGVSYNEQFF